The 21 T cell receptor beta chains reported below all come from one sample, sequenced in a study of monozygotic twins with inflammatory bowel disease. TCRdb re-called the 5' RACE reads; every CDR3 protein appears as one record, without DNA. Its listing shows under 150,000 distinct CDR3 sequences. The specimen was blood. The receptors were sampled from a human donor with ulcerative colitis or Crohn's disease, or a healthy co-twin of an affected twin (not recorded which).

The chain joins TRBV20-1 to TRBJ2-1; TCRdb's D gene call, TRBD1, goes unchecked for lack of DNA. The CDR3 sequence is 16 residues long. Germline V lookup: CDR1 DFQATT, CDR2 SNEGSKA (reference sequence). This CDR3 reads CSARSRTGTSYNEQFF.

J is TRBJ2-5 and V is TRBV10-3; TCRdb indicates TRBD2, and absent DNA this call remains unverified. CDR3 size: 12 residues. Germline loops: CDR1 ENHRY, CDR2 SYGVKD. The CDR3 here is CAISDWRETQYF.

The chain joins TRBV5-1 to TRBJ2-5. Germline loops: CDR1 SGHRS, CDR2 YFSETQ. The CDR3 has 14 residues. The CDR3 sequence: CASSLMGSQETQYF.

V gene TRBV6-5 combines with J gene TRBJ1-6. CDR1 and CDR2 from the germline V gene are MNHEY and SVGAGI. This CDR3 has 16 residues. The chain's CDR3 is CASSYGTSSYNSPLHF.

This sequence joins TRBV4-3 and TRBJ2-7. Germline V gives CDR1 LGHNA, CDR2 YSLEER. There are 15 residues in the CDR3. CDR3: CASSLSAAESYEQYF.

The chain uses TRBV24-1 and TRBJ2-3; checking the TCRdb D call of TRBD2 is not possible without DNA. CDR3 length: 15 amino acids. CDR1 is KGHDR and CDR2 is SFDVKD in the germline V gene. This CDR3 reads CATSDPGTSGVTQYF.

The chain couples TRBV25-1 to TRBJ1-1. The CDR3 covers 13 residues. Germline V CDR1 and CDR2: MGHDK, SYGVNS. CDR3 amino acids: CASRFGPGTEAFF.

The genes are TRBV20-1 and TRBJ1-5. The germline V gene has CDR1 DFQATT and CDR2 SNEGSKA (reference sequence). The CDR3 has 17 amino acids. CDR3: CSARDSPETNSNQPQHF.

This chain connects TRBV6-2 or TRBV6-3 to TRBJ1-1; TCRdb reports TRBD1, a call that lacks DNA to check it against. Germline V gene sequence: CDR1 MNHEY, CDR2 SVGEGT. The CDR3 runs to 17 residues. CDR3 residues: CASSFYPGTPVNTEAFF.

This sequence joins TRBV20-1 and TRBJ1-6; there is no DNA to check the TCRdb D call of TRBD1. CDR3 size: 13 residues. CDR1 DFQATT and CDR2 SNEGSKA come from the germline V gene (reference sequence). The CDR3 is CSVPDRGSSPLHF.

The chain carries TRBV5-1 and TRBJ2-3. The CDR3 is 14 residues long. Germline CDR1 is SGHRS and CDR2 is YFSETQ. CDR3 amino acids: CASSSETNRGTQYF.

This sequence joins TRBV7-3 and TRBJ1-1. The CDR3 has 14 amino acids. Looked up from germline, CDR1 is SGHTA and CDR2 is FQGTGA. Here the CDR3 reads CASSLTASETEAFF. The variable domain in full, with the rest retrieved from reference TRBV7-3 and TRBJ1-1, is GAGVSQTPSNKVTEKGKYVELRCDPISGHTALYWYRQSLGQGPEFLIYFQGTGAADDSGLPNDRFFAVRPEGSVSTLKIQRTERGDSAVYLCASSLTASETEAFFGQGTRLTVV.

The V and J genes are TRBV19 and TRBJ1-1. Germline V CDR1 and CDR2: LNHDA, SQIVND (reference sequence). CDR3 length: 12 amino acids. CDR3 sequence reads: CASSILNTEAFF.

This chain uses TRBV7-2 with TRBJ2-7; there is no DNA to check the TCRdb D call of TRBD1. The germline V gene encodes CDR1 SGHTA and CDR2 FQGNSA. The CDR3 runs 16 residues. Here the CDR3 reads CASSLDPPGHTYEQYF.

CDR3 loop: CASSPQHTQNTEAFF. The chain is built from TRBV19 and TRBJ1-1; as DNA is missing, the TRBD1 call by TCRdb cannot be tested. This CDR3 is built from 15 residues. Germline V CDR1 and CDR2: LNHDA, SQIVND (reference sequence).

The chain has TRBV29-1 and TRBJ2-2. CDR1 and CDR2 (germline): SQVTM, ANQGSEA. The CDR3 is 13 residues long. This CDR3 reads CSVEDVGSGELFF.

The V and J genes are TRBV4-1 and TRBJ2-7; the TCRdb call, TRBD2, lacks DNA for checking. The CDR3 totals 13 residues. Germline lookup yields CDR1 MGHRA and CDR2 YSYEKL. The CDR3 sequence is CASSRQAPAEQYF.

The chain has TRBV5-5 and TRBJ2-7; TCRdb's D call of TRBD2 is untestable without DNA. CDR1 SGHKS and CDR2 YYEKEE come from the germline V gene (reference sequence). The CDR3 is 14 amino acids. The chain's CDR3 is CASSHLSATYEQYF.

This chain uses TRBV5-6 with TRBJ2-5; TCRdb reports TRBD2, a call that lacks DNA to check it against. The CDR3 covers 18 residues. Germline V lookup: CDR1 SGHDT, CDR2 YYEEEE. The CDR3 region is CASSSTLAGGRREETQYF.

The chain combines TRBV6-5 with TRBJ1-2; TCRdb designates TRBD1, a call that cannot be tested without DNA. In germline, CDR1 is MNHEY, CDR2 SVGAGI. The CDR3 extends over 13 amino acids. CDR3 sequence reads: CASSSGTNYGYTF.

J is TRBJ1-6 and V is TRBV12-3 or TRBV12-4; checking the TCRdb D call of TRBD1 is not possible without DNA. This CDR3 has 14 amino acids. Here the CDR3 reads CASSLRGPGSPLHF.